The 6 T cell receptor beta chains in this list originate from one sample, sequenced in a study of blood T cell repertoires in COVID-19. Generated by immunoSEQ multiplex PCR, the TCRdb table keeps only in-frame clones and is missing some. The repertoire consists of about 98,000 clones, with roughly 80% occurring once and the leading ten covering over 8.5%. Input material: peripheral blood. All receptors come from a woman of 80 years or more with acute or convalescent COVID-19.

This chain connects TRBV19 to TRBJ1-2; D gene ambiguous. The germline V gene has CDR1 LNHDA and CDR2 SQIVND (reference sequence). The CDR3 covers 14 residues. V was clipped by 8 bases and J by 7 bases, with 20 bases between them. CDR3 in DNA: TGTGCCAGTCTAGCCCCGGAGACCCCACGTGGCTACACCTTC. It translates to CASLAPETPRGYTF.

The chain joins TRBV7-2 to TRBJ2-2; 10 positions match TRBD1. V lost 7 bases and J lost 4; bases outside the gene matches: 6. The germline V gene encodes CDR1 SGHTA and CDR2 FQGNSA. This CDR3 has 15 residues. CDR3 nucleotide sequence: TGTGCCAGCAACGACAGGGGGCGCGGCACCGGGGAGCTGTTTTTT. It codes for CASNDRGRGTGELFF.

The chain uses TRBV18 and TRBJ1-6; D gene ambiguous. The CDR3 sequence is 15 residues long. The germline CDR1 and CDR2 sequences are KGHSH and LQKENI. V lost 2 bases to trimming and J lost 5 bases, with 10 bases between them. This chain's CDR3 is CASSPVSQNNSPLHF. The CDR3 DNA reads as TGTGCCAGCTCACCAGTGTCTCAGAATAATTCACCCCTCCACTTT.

V and J are TRBV18 and TRBJ2-5; D is possibly TRBD1 (6 bases). V was clipped by 4 bases and J by 2 bases, with 14 bases between them. Looked up from germline, CDR1 is KGHSH and CDR2 is LQKENI. The CDR3 has 15 amino acids. CDR3 sequence: CASSRQGHKQETQYF. CDR3 sequence (DNA): TGTGCCAGCTCACGGCAGGGACACAAACAAGAGACCCAGTACTTC.

The J gene is TRBJ2-2, the V gene TRBV5-4; D might be TRBD2 (5 bases). This CDR3 comprises 14 residues. Germline assignment: CDR1 SGHNT and CDR2 YYREEE (reference sequence). The V end lost 6 bases, the J end lost 1 base, and 10 bases lay between the germline ends. The CDR3 coding sequence is TGTGCCAGCACCCAGGCGGGGAACACCGGGGAGCTGTTTTTT. Translation: CASTQAGNTGELFF.

This chain joins TRBV2 and TRBJ2-1, with 11 positions matching TRBD2. J was trimmed by 6 bases and V by 5 bases; bases with no gene match: 6. This CDR3 comprises 15 residues. Germline CDR1 is SNHLY and CDR2 is FYNNEI. The CDR3 sequence: CASSPSGGPSNEQFF. The CDR3 nucleotides are TGTGCCAGCAGTCCTAGCGGGGGGCCCTCCAATGAGCAGTTCTTC. Full variable domain (remainder filled in from reference TRBV2 and TRBJ2-1): EPEVTQTPSHQVTQMGQEVILRCVPISNHLYFYWYRQILGQKVEFLVSFYNNEISEKSEIFDDQFSVERPDGSNFTLKIRSTKLEDSAMYFCASSPSGGPSNEQFFGPGTRLTVL.